A selection of T cell receptor beta chains follows, all from one sample in a study of control samples from healthy donors and cancer patients. Assay used: immunoSEQ multiplex PCR; TCRdb lists only in-frame clones, some missing. The sample holds 120,000 or so clones, less than 95% seen once. The sample taken for sequencing was blood. These receptor sequences come from a man aged 18-30 years in good health. Both conserved end residues are part of each CDR3. The D gene is left open where the match is weak. Not all rows give a size; the values are once, few, many and, for expanded clones, a class.

NA	TRBJ2-7	NA	TRBV4-2	TGTGCCAGCAGCCAAGAGGGGTACGGCAACGAGCAGTACTTC	CASSQEGYGNEQYF
TRBD1	TRBJ1-2	NA	TRBV5-1	TGCGCCAGCAGCTTCACGACAGGGACAAACTATGGCTACACCTTC	CASSFTTGTNYGYTF
NA	TRBJ2-2	NA	TRBV11-2	TGTGCCAGCAGCTTAGTTGGGGGGGCGCCCGCCGGGGAGCTGTTTTTT	CASSLVGGAPAGELFF
NA	TRBJ1-3	NA	TRBV9	TGTGCCAGCAGCGACCCTGGCGCGCGGGGAAACACCATATATTTT	CASSDPGARGNTIYF
NA	TRBJ2-7	NA	TRBV6-5	TGTGCCAGCACCCGGTCCACCTACGAGCAGTACTTC	CASTRSTYEQYF
NA	TRBJ1-1	NA	TRBV19	TGTGCCAGTAGTATGGGCCCGATGAACACTGAAGCTTTCTTT	CASSMGPMNTEAFF
NA	TRBJ1-4	NA	TRBV27	TGTGCCAGCGGCCTTGTTTACGGTGGTGAAAAACTGTTTTTT	CASGLVYGGEKLFF
TRBD1	TRBJ1-2	once	TRBV19	TGTGCCAGTAGTTTCGGACAGGGCCTCTATGGCTACACCTTC	CASSFGQGLYGYTF
NA	TRBJ2-1	once	TRBV6-1	TGTGCCAGCAGTGAACAGGGGTTGTACAATGAGCAGTTCTTC	CASSEQGLYNEQFF
TRBD1	TRBJ2-7	NA	TRBV4-1	TGCGCCAGCAGGAATCCCGGGACAGGGGTGGACGAGCAGTACTTC	CASRNPGTGVDEQYF
TRBD1	TRBJ2-7	NA	TRBV6-5	TGTGCCAGCAGGGGACAGGTTTCCTACGAGCAGTACTTC	CASRGQVSYEQYF
NA	TRBJ2-2	NA	TRBV7-9	TGTGCCAGCAGCTTGGCAGGGACCACCGGGGAGCTGTTTTTT	CASSLAGTTGELFF
NA	TRBJ1-3	NA	TRBV19	TGTGCCAGTAGTATAGATACCCTCTGGCGGGCGACTGGAAACACCATATATTTT	CASSIDTLWRATGNTIYF
NA	TRBJ1-4	NA	TRBV4-1	TGCGCCAGCAGCCTCCCGGGGGATTGGACTAATGAAAAACTGTTTTTT	CASSLPGDWTNEKLFF
NA	TRBJ1-1	NA	TRBV30	TGTGCCTGGAGTGTAAGGTTCCGGGATAACACTGAAGCTTTCTTT	CAWSVRFRDNTEAFF
NA	TRBJ2-7	NA	TRBV6-4	TGTGCCAGCAGTGTATCAGGGGGAGGCCCCTACGAGCAGTACTTC	CASSVSGGGPYEQYF
NA	TRBJ2-1	NA	TRBV27	TGTGCCAGCAGTTTATCCATCCCAGCGTTCAATGAGCAGTTCTTC	CASSLSIPAFNEQFF
NA	TRBJ1-1	NA	TRBV19	TGTGCCAGTAGTCTCCTAGGGAGGAACACTGAAGCTTTCTTT	CASSLLGRNTEAFF
NA	TRBJ1-1	NA	TRBV12-5	TGTGCTAGTGGTTTGGGGGTATTGGCTGAAGCTTTCTTT	CASGLGVLAEAFF
NA	TRBJ1-4	NA	TRBV6-2/TRBV6-3	TGTGCCAGCAGCCGGACAGATAATGAAAAACTGTTTTTT	CASSRTDNEKLFF
NA	TRBJ1-3	NA	TRBV6-6	TGTGCCAGCAGTTACGGAGGGGGTTCTGGAAACACCATATATTTT	CASSYGGGSGNTIYF
NA	TRBJ1-4	NA	TRBV25-1	TGTGCCAGCAGTGAAATGTCGGGGAGGAGGGGCGGGGAAAAACTGTTTTTT	CASSEMSGRRGGEKLFF
TRBD1	TRBJ2-3	NA	TRBV11-3	TGTGCCAGCTCCGGCAGGGGGCCGACAGATACGCAGTATTTT	CASSGRGPTDTQYF
NA	TRBJ1-3	NA	TRBV6-5	TGTGCCAGCAGTTTCGGACGGGGGAGCTCTGGAAACACCATATATTTT	CASSFGRGSSGNTIYF
TRBD1	TRBJ1-5	NA	TRBV12-5	TGTGCTAGTGGTTCCCGGGACAGCTATAGCAATCAGCCCCAGCATTTT	CASGSRDSYSNQPQHF
NA	TRBJ2-2	NA	TRBV5-1	TGCGCCAGCAGTTCGCTTCTGCCCAGGGAGCTGTTTTTT	CASSSLLPRELFF
NA	TRBJ1-6	NA	TRBV2	TGTGCCAGCATTTCAGGGGAACTTTTTTATTCACCCCTCCACTTT	CASISGELFYSPLHF
NA	TRBJ2-7	NA	TRBV5-1	TGCGCCAGCAGCTGGGACAACTACGAGCAGTACTTC	CASSWDNYEQYF
NA	TRBJ2-2	NA	TRBV6-4	TGTGCCAGCTCTGGTACGGGCACCGGGGAGCTGTTTTTT	CASSGTGTGELFF
TRBD1	TRBJ2-3	NA	TRBV5-6	TGTGCCAGCAGCGCCGGGACAGGGGGTGCAGATACGCAGTATTTT	CASSAGTGGADTQYF
NA	TRBJ2-7	NA	TRBV30	TGTGCCTGGAGTTGGGAAGCGGCTTTGCCCGAGCAGTACTTC	CAWSWEAALPEQYF
TRBD2	TRBJ2-7	NA	TRBV28	TGTGCCAGCAAACTAGCGGGGGGGCCCTACGAGCAGTACTTC	CASKLAGGPYEQYF
NA	TRBJ2-2	few	TRBV15	TGTGCCAGCCGGGACGAGGCCGGGGAGCTGTTTTTT	CASRDEAGELFF
NA	TRBJ2-7	NA	TRBV29-1	TGCAGCGTTTACTACCTTAAGGACGAGCAGTACTTC	CSVYYLKDEQYF
NA	TRBJ1-2	NA	TRBV7-9	TGTGCCAGCAGCTTGGGTTCAGGGCCACACTATGGCTACACCTTC	CASSLGSGPHYGYTF
NA	TRBJ2-7	NA	TRBV11-2	TGTGCCAGCAGCTTAGAACCCGGGACACAGTACGAGCAGTACTTC	CASSLEPGTQYEQYF
TRBD1	TRBJ1-1	few	TRBV6-6	TGTGCCAGCAGTACAAACAGGGGATTCAGCACTGAAGCTTTCTTT	CASSTNRGFSTEAFF
NA	TRBJ1-1	NA	TRBV4-1	TGCGCCAGCAGCCAAGAGCCGGGTCAGGACACTGAAGCTTTCTTT	CASSQEPGQDTEAFF
NA	TRBJ1-2	NA	TRBV7-6	TGTGCCAGCAGCAACGGACGGAATGGCTACACCTTC	CASSNGRNGYTF
NA	TRBJ1-1	NA	TRBV15	TGTGCCACCAGCAGGGGGGGCCCTCTGGGAGCTTTCTTT	CATSRGGPLGAFF
NA	TRBJ2-2	few	TRBV7-9	TGTGCCAGCAGCTTTAGTATTTCGGGTACCGGGGAGCTGTTTTTT	CASSFSISGTGELFF
NA	TRBJ2-7	NA	TRBV5-6	TGTGCCAGCAGCTTGGGGGGGTACGAGCAGTACTTC	CASSLGGYEQYF